This passage covers 20 T cell receptor beta chains from one sample sequenced in a study of T cells in Graves' hyperthyroidism and ophthalmopathy. The CDR3 regions of TCR beta were amplified from RNA transcripts. In the first-round RT-PCR of the TCR CDR3, the HTBI primer set was used. One entry per CDR3 protein results from TCRdb running MiXCR on the multiplex PCR reads. The table lists about 610,000 distinct CDR3 sequences, about 15% of them singletons. The sequenced material came from blood. The receptors come from a woman aged 40 to 49 with Graves' ophthalmopathy.

This clonotype was counted many times. The chain links TRBV6-2 or TRBV6-3 to TRBJ2-7, with 14 bases aligning to TRBD2. This CDR3 region has 19 residues. V dropped 2 bases and J dropped 2; count of bases not matched to a gene: 11. Germline CDR1 MNHEY, CDR2 SVGEGT. In nucleotides, the CDR3 is TGTGCCAGCAGTTACCCCGGGACTAGCGGGAGCCCCCACCCCTACGAGCAGTACTTC. The encoded protein is CASSYPGTSGSPHPYEQYF.

In its sample, this clonotype was seen many times. The chain uses TRBV12-3 or TRBV12-4 and TRBJ2-7; 10 bases are shared with TRBD1. Trimming removed 5 bases from V and 2 bases from J; junction bases left unmatched: 6. The CDR3 consists of 15 residues. CDR3 loop: CASSLTGTGAYEQYF. CDR3 DNA sequence: TGTGCCAGCAGTCTCACCGGGACAGGGGCCTACGAGCAGTACTTC.

This clonotype was seen a few times. This chain joins TRBV19 and TRBJ1-5; D call uncertain. The V gene lost 5 bases and the J gene lost 1 base, with 6 bases spanning the gap. CDR3 length equals 13 residues. The germline V gene has CDR1 LNHDA and CDR2 SQIVND (reference sequence). The DNA for the CDR3 is TGTGCCAGTAGTTGGAAGAGCAATCAGCCCCAGCATTTT. Translated: CASSWKSNQPQHF.

V usage is TRBV7-8 and J usage is TRBJ1-2; 8 nucleotides align to TRBD1. The CDR3 loop spans 15 amino acids. The germline gives CDR1 SGHVS, CDR2 FQNEAQ. V shed 3 bases and J 4 bases; nucleotides not matched to a gene: 7. CDR3 residues: CASSFNRGGIYGYTF. CDR3 coding DNA: TGTGCCAGCAGCTTCAACAGGGGGGGAATCTATGGCTACACCTTC.

The chain has TRBV3-1 and TRBJ2-7; 8 nucleotides line up with TRBD2. The DNA end lines up better with TRBJ2-5; the J call may be wrong. Germline lookup yields CDR1 LGHDT and CDR2 YNNKEL (reference sequence). CDR3 length: 15 amino acids. CDR3 sequence reads: CASSHATSAQETQYF. In DNA form, the CDR3 reads TGTGCCAGCAGCCACGCGACTAGCGCACAAGAGACCCAGTACTTC.

The chain has TRBV7-9 and TRBJ1-6; no firm D call. V was clipped by 7 bases and J by 5 bases, with 12 bases between them. Germline V gene lookup returns CDR1 SEHNR and CDR2 FQNEAQ (reference sequence). The CDR3 loop spans 14 amino acids. CDR3 residues: CASTPDDNNSPLHF. CDR3 bases: TGTGCCAGCACCCCGGACGATAATAATTCACCCCTCCACTTT.

The sample holds many counts of this clonotype. The chain carries TRBV11-2 and TRBJ1-1; 7 nucleotides match TRBD1. Germline CDR1 and CDR2: SGHAT and FQNNGV. The CDR3 consists of 16 residues. With 6 bases clipped from V and 2 bases from J, the junction kept 12 bases outside the gene matches. Here the CDR3 reads CASSDPGQALNTEAFF. CDR3 sequence (DNA): TGTGCCAGCAGTGACCCCGGACAGGCGCTCAACACTGAAGCTTTCTTT.

The chain is built from TRBV28 and TRBJ2-7; a possible D gene is TRBD1 (6 bases). Trimming stripped 5 bases from V and 2 bases from J, with 16 bases between. The germline V gene encodes CDR1 MDHEN and CDR2 SYDVKM. The CDR3 is 15 residues long. The CDR3 DNA sequence: TGTGCCAGCAGTGAAACAGGGCCAACTACCTACGAGCAGTACTTC. It encodes CASSETGPTTYEQYF.

This clonotype was recorded at least ten times. The chain uses TRBV29-1 and TRBJ1-2; D is possibly TRBD1 (6 bases). Germline V gene lookup returns CDR1 SQVTM and CDR2 ANQGSEA. This CDR3 spans 13 amino acids. V was cut by 0 bases and J by 8 bases, with 13 bases left in between. The CDR3 DNA follows: TGCAGCGTTGAAGACAGGGGCCGCCGGGGCTACACCTTC. This translates into CSVEDRGRRGYTF. Supplemented by reference TRBV29-1 and TRBJ1-2, the full variable domain reads SAVISQKPSRDICQRGTSLTIQCQVDSQVTMMFWYRQQPGQSLTLIATANQGSEATYESGFVIDKFPISRPNLTFSTLTVSNMSPEDSSIYLCSVEDRGRRGYTFGSGTRLTVV.

The table lists this clonotype with many counts. V usage is TRBV6-1 and J usage is TRBJ1-3; 8 bases line up with TRBD1. CDR3 length: 13 residues. Germline-derived CDR1 and CDR2 are MNHNS and SASEGT. V was clipped by 11 bases and J by 0 bases; unmatched bases: 3. The CDR3 here is CAATGGSGNTIYF. In DNA form, the CDR3 reads TGTGCCGCCACAGGGGGCTCTGGAAACACCATATATTTT.

This clonotype was detected many times. The chain links TRBV29-1 to TRBJ2-5; D is perhaps TRBD2 (6 bases). Germline V gene lookup returns CDR1 SQVTM and CDR2 ANQGSEA. Deletions cut 3 bases from V and 5 bases from J, with 13 bases between. The length of the CDR3 is 13 residues. The CDR3 region is CSVDRGSGETQYF. CDR3 nucleotides: TGCAGCGTTGATCGGGGGTCGGGGGAGACCCAGTACTTC.

This clonotype was detected ten times or more. The V call is TRBV9, the J call TRBJ2-2, with TRBD2 identical over 10 bases. Trimming removed 2 bases from V and 1 base from J; junction bases left unmatched: 2. This CDR3 contains 16 residues. Germline CDR1 reads SGDLS; CDR2 reads YYNGEE. The DNA of the CDR3 is TGTGCCAGCAGCGTCATAGCGGGAGGGAACACCGGGGAGCTGTTTTTT. Its protein is CASSVIAGGNTGELFF.

At least ten counts were recorded for this clonotype. The chain recombines TRBV28 with TRBJ2-7, with D perhaps TRBD1 (6 bases). Germline V gene sequence: CDR1 MDHEN, CDR2 SYDVKM. Trimming removed 6 bases at V and 5 bases at J, with 20 bases between. This CDR3 has 15 residues. The CDR3 bases are TGTGCCAGCAGCCTACGGGACATTAAAAGGGACGAGCAGTACTTC. Translated: CASSLRDIKRDEQYF. Drawing the rest from reference TRBV28 and TRBJ2-7, the complete variable domain is DVKVTQSSRYLVKRTGEKVFLECVQDMDHENMFWYRQDPGLGLRLIYFSYDVKMKEKGDIPEGYSVSREKKERFSLILESASTNQTSMYLCASSLRDIKRDEQYFGPGTRLTVT.

This clonotype was counted ten times or more. This chain connects TRBV27 to TRBJ2-7; the D gene is possibly TRBD2 (5 bases). Trimming stripped 5 bases from V and 6 bases from J, with 17 bases between. This CDR3 is built from 14 residues. Germline lookup yields CDR1 MNHEY and CDR2 SMNVEV (reference sequence). The DNA for the CDR3 is TGTGCCAGCAGTCCCCTACTAGAGCCGGTCGAGCAGTACTTC. Translating it yields CASSPLLEPVEQYF.

At least ten counts were recorded for this clonotype. The chain combines TRBV7-2 with TRBJ1-2; 7 nucleotides match TRBD1. Germline loops: CDR1 SGHTA, CDR2 FQGNSA. The CDR3 is made up of 13 amino acids. With 1 base clipped from V and 7 bases from J, the junction kept 3 bases outside the gene matches. This CDR3 reads CASSLDRGLGYTF. The CDR3 DNA sequence: TGTGCCAGCAGCTTAGACAGGGGCCTTGGCTACACCTTC.

This clonotype occurred many times. The chain links TRBV6-5 to TRBJ1-1; D gene unclear. The CDR3 has 14 amino acids. Trimming left V 6 bases short and J 5 bases short, with 16 bases between. In germline, CDR1 is MNHEY, CDR2 SVGAGI. Here the CDR3 reads CASSSLRVGTEAFF. The CDR3 bases are TGTGCCAGCAGCAGCTTGAGGGTTGGGACTGAAGCTTTCTTT.

This clonotype occurred many times. J is TRBJ1-1 and V is TRBV6-2 or TRBV6-3; D is uncertain. Per the germline V gene, CDR1 is MNHEY and CDR2 is SVGEGT. This CDR3 contains 15 residues. The V gene lost 2 bases and the J gene lost 2 bases, with 12 bases spanning the gap. CDR3 sequence: CASSYDLHLNTEAFF. DNA for the CDR3: TGTGCCAGCAGTTACGACCTGCACCTTAACACTGAAGCTTTCTTT.

V is TRBV11-3 and J is TRBJ1-6, with TRBD1 as a possible D gene (5 bases). The CDR3 is made up of 13 amino acids. Germline CDR1 and CDR2: SGHNT and YENEEA. Trimming pared 3 bases from V and 9 bases from J, leaving 9 bases between. CDR3 in amino acids: CASSLGLGSPLHF. The CDR3 coding sequence is TGTGCCAGCAGCTTGGGGCTTGGTTCACCCCTCCACTTT.

The table lists this clonotype with many counts. The CDR3 DNA reads as TGTGCCAGCAGCCCACGGGGGGGGGACAATCAGCCCCAGCATTTT. It encodes CASSPRGGDNQPQHF. The chain recombines TRBV7-9 with TRBJ1-5; tentative D call: TRBD1 (5 bases). Trimming took 5 bases from V and 3 from J, leaving 14 bases between them. CDR1 is SEHNR and CDR2 is FQNEAQ in the germline V gene (reference sequence). The CDR3 covers 15 residues.

There are many counts of this clonotype. The chain employs TRBV10-3 and TRBJ1-2; D is unresolved. This CDR3 is 13 amino acids long. Deletions cut 0 bases from V and 7 bases from J, with 9 bases between. Germline CDR1 ENHRY, CDR2 SYGVKD. For the CDR3, the DNA is TGTGCCATCAGTGAGTCGGCGAAGTTTGGCTACACCTTC. Translated, it gives CAISESAKFGYTF.